This record concerns one T cell receptor beta chain sequence. The data were obtained in a study of T cell responses to AZD1222 COVID-19 vaccine. Method: immunoSEQ multiplex PCR; TCRdb's copy keeps in-frame clones and lacks some. The sample lists 150,000 to 200,000 clones, more than 70% seen once, with around 26% in the top ten. The CDR3 covers 18 residues. V usage is TRBV21-1 and J usage is TRBJ2-7; the table's D call, TRBD1, has no DNA check behind it. TRBV21-1 constitutes a pseudogene. Material: peripheral blood, obtained 28 days after the second AZD1222 dose. The sequence was collected from an adult who received the AZD1222 COVID-19 vaccine. This CDR3 is CASSKEHVGQGLSYEQYF. The CDR3 DNA is TGTGCCAGCAGCAAAGAGCATGTCGGACAGGGCCTCTCCTACGAGCAGTACTTC.